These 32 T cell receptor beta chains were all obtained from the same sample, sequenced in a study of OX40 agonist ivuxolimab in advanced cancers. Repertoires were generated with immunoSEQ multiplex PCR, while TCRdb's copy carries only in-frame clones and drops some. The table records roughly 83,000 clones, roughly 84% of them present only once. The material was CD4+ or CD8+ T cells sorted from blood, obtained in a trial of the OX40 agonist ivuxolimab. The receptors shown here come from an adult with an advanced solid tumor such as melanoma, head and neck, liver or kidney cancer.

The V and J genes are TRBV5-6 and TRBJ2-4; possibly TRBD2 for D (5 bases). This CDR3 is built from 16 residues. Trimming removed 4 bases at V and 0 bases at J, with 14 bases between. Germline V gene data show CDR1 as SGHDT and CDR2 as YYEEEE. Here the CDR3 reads CASSPWDGLAKNIQYF. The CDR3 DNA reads TGTGCCAGCAGCCCCTGGGATGGACTAGCCAAAAACATTCAGTACTTC.

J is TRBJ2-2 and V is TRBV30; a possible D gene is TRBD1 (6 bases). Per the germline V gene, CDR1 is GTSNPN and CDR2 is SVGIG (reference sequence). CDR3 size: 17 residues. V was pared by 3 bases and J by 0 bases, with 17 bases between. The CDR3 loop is CAWSEGVGTTNTGELFF. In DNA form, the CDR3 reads TGTGCCTGGAGCGAGGGGGTGGGGACCACGAACACCGGGGAGCTGTTTTTT.

The CDR3 region has the DNA TGTGCCAGCAGTGAGAAGGTCGAAAGAGATTACCAAGAGACCCAGTACTTC. Protein sequence: CASSEKVERDYQETQYF. The V and J genes are TRBV6-4 and TRBJ2-5; D not certain. The ends were cut back, 3 bases at V and 0 bases at J, with 17 bases in the middle. Germline-derived CDR1 and CDR2 are MRHNA and SNTAGT. The length of the CDR3 is 17 residues.

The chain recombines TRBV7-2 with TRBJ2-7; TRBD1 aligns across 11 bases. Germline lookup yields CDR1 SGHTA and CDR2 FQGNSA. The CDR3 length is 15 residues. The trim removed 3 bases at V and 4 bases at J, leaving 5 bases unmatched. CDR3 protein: CASSLNGQGAYEQYF. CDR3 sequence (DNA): TGTGCCAGCAGCTTGAACGGACAGGGGGCATACGAGCAGTACTTC.

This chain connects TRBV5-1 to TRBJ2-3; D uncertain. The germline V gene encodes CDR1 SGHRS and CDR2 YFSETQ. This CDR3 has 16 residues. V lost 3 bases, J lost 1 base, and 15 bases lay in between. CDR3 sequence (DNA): TGCGCCAGCAGCTCCGGACCATCAAGACGCACAGATACGCAGTATTTT. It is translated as CASSSGPSRRTDTQYF.

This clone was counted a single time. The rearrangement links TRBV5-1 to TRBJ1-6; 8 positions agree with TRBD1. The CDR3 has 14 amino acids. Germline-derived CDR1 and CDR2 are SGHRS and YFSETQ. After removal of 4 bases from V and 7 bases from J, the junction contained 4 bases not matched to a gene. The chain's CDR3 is CASSQGAWNSPLHF. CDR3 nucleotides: TGCGCCAGCAGCCAGGGGGCCTGGAATTCACCCCTCCACTTT.

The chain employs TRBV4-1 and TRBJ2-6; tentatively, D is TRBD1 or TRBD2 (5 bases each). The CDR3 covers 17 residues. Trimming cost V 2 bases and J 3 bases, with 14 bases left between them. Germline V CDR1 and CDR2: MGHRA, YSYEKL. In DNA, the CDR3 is TGCGCCAGCAGCCAAACGTCGGGGCTTGGTGGGGCCAACGTCCTGACTTTC. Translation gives CASSQTSGLGGANVLTF.

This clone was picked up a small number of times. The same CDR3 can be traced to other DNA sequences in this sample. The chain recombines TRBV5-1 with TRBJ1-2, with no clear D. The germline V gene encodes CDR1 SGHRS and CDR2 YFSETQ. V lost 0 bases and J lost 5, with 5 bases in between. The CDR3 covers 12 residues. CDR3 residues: CASSLDSYGYTF. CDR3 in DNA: TGCGCCAGCAGCTTGGACAGTTATGGCTACACCTTC.

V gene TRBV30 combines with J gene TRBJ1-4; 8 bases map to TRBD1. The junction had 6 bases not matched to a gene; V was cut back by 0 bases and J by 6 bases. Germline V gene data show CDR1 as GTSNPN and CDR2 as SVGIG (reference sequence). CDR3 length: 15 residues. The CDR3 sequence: CAWSVKGQVDEKLFF. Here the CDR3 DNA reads TGTGCCTGGAGTGTGAAGGGACAGGTGGATGAAAAACTGTTTTTT.

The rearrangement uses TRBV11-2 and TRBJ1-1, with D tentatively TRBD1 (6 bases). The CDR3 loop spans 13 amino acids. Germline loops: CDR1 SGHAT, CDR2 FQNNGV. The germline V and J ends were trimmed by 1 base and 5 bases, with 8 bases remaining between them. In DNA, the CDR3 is TGTGCCAGCAGCTTAGGCCAGGGGACTGAAGCTTTCTTT. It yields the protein CASSLGQGTEAFF.

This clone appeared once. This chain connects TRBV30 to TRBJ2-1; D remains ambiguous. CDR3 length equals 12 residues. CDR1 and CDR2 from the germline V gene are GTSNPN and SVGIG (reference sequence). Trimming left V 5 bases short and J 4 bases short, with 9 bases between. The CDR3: CAWETLYNEQFF. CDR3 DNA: TGTGCCTGGGAAACACTTTACAATGAGCAGTTCTTC.

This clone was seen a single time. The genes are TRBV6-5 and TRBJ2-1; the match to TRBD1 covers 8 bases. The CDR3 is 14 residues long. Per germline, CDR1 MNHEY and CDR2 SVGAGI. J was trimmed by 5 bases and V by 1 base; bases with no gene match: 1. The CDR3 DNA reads TGTGCCAGCAGTTACTACAGGGGGGACAATGAGCAGTTCTTC. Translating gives CASSYYRGDNEQFF.

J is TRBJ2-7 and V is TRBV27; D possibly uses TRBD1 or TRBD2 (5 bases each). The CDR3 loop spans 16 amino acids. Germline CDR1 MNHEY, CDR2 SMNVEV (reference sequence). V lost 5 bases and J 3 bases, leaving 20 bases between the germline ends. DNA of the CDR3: TGTGCCAGCAGTCAGCCGGCGGGTAGGGGATTCTACGAGCAGTACTTC. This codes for CASSQPAGRGFYEQYF.

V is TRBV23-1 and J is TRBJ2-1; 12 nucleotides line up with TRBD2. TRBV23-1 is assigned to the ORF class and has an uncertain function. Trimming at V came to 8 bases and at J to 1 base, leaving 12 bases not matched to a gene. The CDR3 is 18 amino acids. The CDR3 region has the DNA TGCGCCAGCGGGGAAACCTGCGGACTAGCGGGATCCTACAATGAGCAGTTCTTC. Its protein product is CASGETCGLAGSYNEQFF.

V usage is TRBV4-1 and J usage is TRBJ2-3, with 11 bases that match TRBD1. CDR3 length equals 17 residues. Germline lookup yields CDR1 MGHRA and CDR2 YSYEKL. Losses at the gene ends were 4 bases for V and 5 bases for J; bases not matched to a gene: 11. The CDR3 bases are TGCGCCAGCAGCCCCGGACGGGACAGGGGGATCTTAGATACGCAGTATTTT. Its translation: CASSPGRDRGILDTQYF.

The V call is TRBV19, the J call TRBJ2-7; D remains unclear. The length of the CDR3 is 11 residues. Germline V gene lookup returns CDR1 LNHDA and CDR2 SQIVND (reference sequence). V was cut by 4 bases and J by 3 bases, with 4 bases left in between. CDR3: CASSTFYEQYF. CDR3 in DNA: TGTGCCAGTAGTACTTTCTACGAGCAGTACTTC.

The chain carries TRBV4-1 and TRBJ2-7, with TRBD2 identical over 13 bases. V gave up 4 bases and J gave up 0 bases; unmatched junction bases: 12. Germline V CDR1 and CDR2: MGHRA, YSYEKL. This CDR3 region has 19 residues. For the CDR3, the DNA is TGCGCCAGCAGCCCCACCCCAGGACTAGCGGGGGAAACCTCCTACGAGCAGTACTTC. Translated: CASSPTPGLAGETSYEQYF.

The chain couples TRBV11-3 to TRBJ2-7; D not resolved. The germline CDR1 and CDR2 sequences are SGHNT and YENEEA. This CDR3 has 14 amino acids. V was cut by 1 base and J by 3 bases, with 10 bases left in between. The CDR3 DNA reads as TGTGCCAGCAGCTTAGGTGGCAGTTACTACGAGCAGTACTTC. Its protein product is CASSLGGSYYEQYF. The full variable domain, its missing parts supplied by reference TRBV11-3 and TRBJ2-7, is EAGVVQSPRYKIIEKKQPVAFWCNPISGHNTLYWYLQNLGQGPELLIRYENEEAVDDSQLPKDRFSAERLKGVDSTLKIQPAELGDSAVYLCASSLGGSYYEQYFGPGTRLTVT.

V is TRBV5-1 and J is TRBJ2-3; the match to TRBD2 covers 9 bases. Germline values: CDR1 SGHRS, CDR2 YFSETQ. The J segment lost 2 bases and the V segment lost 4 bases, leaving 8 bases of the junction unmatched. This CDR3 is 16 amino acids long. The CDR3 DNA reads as TGCGCCAGCAGCCAGAGCGGGGGGACCTACACAGATACGCAGTATTTT. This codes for CASSQSGGTYTDTQYF.

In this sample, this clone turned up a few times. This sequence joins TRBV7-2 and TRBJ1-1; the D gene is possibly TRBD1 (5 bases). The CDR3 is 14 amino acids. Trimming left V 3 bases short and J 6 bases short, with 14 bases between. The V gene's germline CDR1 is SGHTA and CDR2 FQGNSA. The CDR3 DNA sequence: TGTGCCAGCAGCTTGGGAGGGGCGATTGCTGAAGCTTTCTTT. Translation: CASSLGGAIAEAFF.

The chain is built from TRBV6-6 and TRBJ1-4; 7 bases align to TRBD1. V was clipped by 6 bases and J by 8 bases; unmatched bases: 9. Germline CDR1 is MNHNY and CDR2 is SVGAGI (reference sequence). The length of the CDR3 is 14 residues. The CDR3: CASRTGPRVEKLFF. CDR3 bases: TGTGCCAGCAGGACAGGGCCCCGGGTAGAAAAACTGTTTTTT.

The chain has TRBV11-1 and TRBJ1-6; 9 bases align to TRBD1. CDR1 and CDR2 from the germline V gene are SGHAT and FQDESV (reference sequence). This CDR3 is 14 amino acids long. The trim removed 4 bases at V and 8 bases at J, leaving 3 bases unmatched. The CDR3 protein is CASSSGTGYSPLHF. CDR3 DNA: TGTGCCAGCAGCTCCGGGACAGGGTATTCACCCCTCCACTTT.

CDR3 loop: CASRRGLGKETQYF. The CDR3 nucleotides read TGCGCCAGCAGAAGGGGACTAGGGAAAGAGACCCAGTACTTC. This chain joins TRBV10-2 and TRBJ2-5, with 8 positions matching TRBD2. Trimming removed 6 bases from V and 3 bases from J; junction bases left unmatched: 6. This CDR3 is 14 amino acids long. The germline V gene encodes CDR1 WSHSY and CDR2 SAAADI.

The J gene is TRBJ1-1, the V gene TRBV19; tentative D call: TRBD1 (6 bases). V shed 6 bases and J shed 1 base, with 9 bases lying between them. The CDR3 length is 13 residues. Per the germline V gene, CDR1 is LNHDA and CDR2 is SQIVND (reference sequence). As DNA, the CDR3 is TGTGCCAGTAGCCAACAGGGGAACACTGAAGCTTTCTTT. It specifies CASSQQGNTEAFF.

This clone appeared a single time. CDR3 region: CASSLVGASGNTIYF. The CDR3 bases are TGCGCCAGCAGCTTGGTGGGGGCTTCTGGAAACACCATATATTTT. The chain recombines TRBV5-1 with TRBJ1-3; the D gene is possibly TRBD1 (6 bases). Germline V gene data show CDR1 as SGHRS and CDR2 as YFSETQ. This CDR3 comprises 15 residues. Trimming took 0 bases from V and 1 from J, leaving 8 bases between them.

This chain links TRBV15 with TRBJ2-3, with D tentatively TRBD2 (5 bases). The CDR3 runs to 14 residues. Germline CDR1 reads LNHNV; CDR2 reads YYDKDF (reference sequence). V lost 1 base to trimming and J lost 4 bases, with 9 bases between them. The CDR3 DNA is TGTGCCACCAGCAGAGGGGGAGACGCAGATACGCAGTATTTT. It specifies CATSRGGDADTQYF.

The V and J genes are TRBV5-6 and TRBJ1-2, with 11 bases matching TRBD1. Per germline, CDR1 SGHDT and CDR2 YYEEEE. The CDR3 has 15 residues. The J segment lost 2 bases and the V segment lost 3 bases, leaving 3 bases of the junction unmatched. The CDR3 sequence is CASSSWTGGNYGYTF. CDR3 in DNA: TGTGCCAGCAGCTCGTGGACAGGGGGCAACTATGGCTACACCTTC. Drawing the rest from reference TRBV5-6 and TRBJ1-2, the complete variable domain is DAGVTQSPTHLIKTRGQQVTLRCSPKSGHDTVSWYQQALGQGPQFIFQYYEEEERQRGNFPDRFSGHQFPNYSSELNVNALLLGDSALYLCASSSWTGGNYGYTFGSGTRLTVV.

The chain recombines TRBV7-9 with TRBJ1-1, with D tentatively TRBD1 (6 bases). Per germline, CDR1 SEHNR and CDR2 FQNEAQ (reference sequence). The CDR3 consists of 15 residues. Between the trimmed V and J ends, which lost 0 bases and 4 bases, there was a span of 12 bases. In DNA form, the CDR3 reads TGTGCCAGCAGCTTAGCGGGGGGCGGGGGCACTGAAGCTTTCTTT. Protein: CASSLAGGGGTEAFF.

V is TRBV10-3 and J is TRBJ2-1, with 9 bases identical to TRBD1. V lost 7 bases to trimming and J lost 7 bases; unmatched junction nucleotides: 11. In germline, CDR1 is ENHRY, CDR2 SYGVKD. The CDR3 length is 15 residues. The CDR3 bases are TGTGCCATCACCCGACAGGGGGGAGGTTTGAATGAGCAGTTCTTC. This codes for CAITRQGGGLNEQFF.

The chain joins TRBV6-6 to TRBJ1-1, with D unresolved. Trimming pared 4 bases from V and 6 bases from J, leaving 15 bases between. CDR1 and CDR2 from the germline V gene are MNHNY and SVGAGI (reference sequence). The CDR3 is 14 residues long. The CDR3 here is CASSSLAGSPEAFF. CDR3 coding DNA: TGTGCCAGCAGTTCCCTGGCGGGGAGTCCTGAAGCTTTCTTT.

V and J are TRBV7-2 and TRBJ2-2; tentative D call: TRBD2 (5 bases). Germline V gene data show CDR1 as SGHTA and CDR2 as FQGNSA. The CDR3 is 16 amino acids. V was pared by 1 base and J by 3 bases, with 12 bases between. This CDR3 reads CASSLGPSGYTGELFF. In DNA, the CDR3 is TGTGCCAGCAGCTTAGGTCCCAGCGGCTACACCGGGGAGCTGTTTTTT.

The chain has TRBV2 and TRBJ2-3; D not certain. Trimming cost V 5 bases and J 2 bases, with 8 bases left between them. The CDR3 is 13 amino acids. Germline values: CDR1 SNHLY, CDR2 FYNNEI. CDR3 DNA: TGTGCCAGCAGTAGATATCCCACAGATACGCAGTATTTT. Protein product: CASSRYPTDTQYF.